Reported below is one T cell receptor (beta chain). This entry belongs to a study of T cells in localized non-small cell lung cancer. Clones were read by immunoSEQ multiplex PCR, and TCRdb kept only the in-frame ones, dropping some. The sample has around 35,000 clones; 85% to 95% are singletons. The CDR3 is made up of 13 amino acids. With 6 bases removed from V and 3 bases from J, the gap between germline ends came to 11 bases. Germline CDR1 MNHEY, CDR2 SMNVEV (reference sequence). This specimen consisted of peripheral blood, obtained before any cancer treatment. This sequence was found in a female donor older than 55 with stage I lung adenocarcinoma. The rearrangement joins TRBV27 to TRBJ1-1; no reliable D call. CDR3 sequence (DNA): TGTGCCAGCAGGCCGAGGAGCGACACTGAAGCTTTCTTT. As protein: CASRPRSDTEAFF.